One sample yielded the 31 T cell receptor beta chains listed below, sequenced in a study of neurological immune-mediated disorders (dated by TCRdb to about 2019). Library creation used 5' RACE. The sample was run on an Illumina HiSeq 2500. TCRdb ran its own pipeline on the public reads, namely fastp trimming at Q25 and MiXCR clone calling, and kept in-frame beta chains. Duplicate CDR3 protein sequences are folded into a single record with the most common DNA and genes. The sample contains fewer than 85,000 distinct CDR3 sequences, 4.5% to 6.5% of them found a single time. Of the sample, about 2% is held by the ten largest clones. Sequences were obtained from PBMCs. These receptors all come from a woman aged 25 to 39 with multiple sclerosis.

This clonotype has only a few counts. The CDR3 loop reads CASSFEEPKGSYEQYF. The DNA of the CDR3 is TGTGCCAGCAGTTTCGAAGAGCCCAAGGGCTCCTACGAGCAGTACTTC. This sequence joins TRBV12-3 or TRBV12-4 and TRBJ2-7; unclear D gene. Trimming left V 3 bases short and J 0 bases short, with 15 bases between. CDR3 length: 16 amino acids.

Many counts were recorded for this clonotype. The rearrangement uses TRBV3-1 and TRBJ1-5; D is uncertain. V was clipped by 5 bases and J by 7 bases, with 12 bases between them. Germline-derived CDR1 and CDR2 are LGHDT and YNNKEL (reference sequence). This CDR3 is 13 amino acids long. CDR3 loop: CASSKDLLQPQHF. The CDR3 nucleotides read TGTGCCAGCAGCAAGGACTTATTGCAGCCCCAGCATTTT.

This clonotype appeared many times. V and J are TRBV4-1 and TRBJ2-3; no reliable D call. The germline gives CDR1 MGHRA, CDR2 YSYEKL. The CDR3 has 14 amino acids. V was trimmed by 0 bases and J by 1 base, leaving 5 bases between them. The chain's CDR3 is CASSQDLGTDTQYF. CDR3 bases: TGCGCCAGCAGCCAAGATCTCGGCACAGATACGCAGTATTTT.

This clonotype was detected many times. This chain joins TRBV15 and TRBJ2-6; D remains ambiguous. V gave up 8 bases and J gave up 2 bases, with 10 bases separating them. CDR1 is LNHNV, CDR2 YYDKDF, per germline (reference sequence). The CDR3 has 14 residues. CDR3 loop: CATAWAAGANVLTF. The DNA for the CDR3 is TGTGCCACCGCCTGGGCAGCTGGGGCCAACGTCCTGACTTTC.

Ten or more counts support this clonotype. The chain uses TRBV10-3 and TRBJ2-1; TRBD2 matches at 8 bases. The J segment lost 0 bases and the V segment lost 3 bases, leaving 10 bases of the junction unmatched. Germline assignment: CDR1 ENHRY and CDR2 SYGVKD. The CDR3 consists of 18 residues. The CDR3: CAISDPGGVQSSYNEQFF. CDR3 bases: TGTGCCATCAGTGACCCCGGGGGGGTCCAAAGCTCCTACAATGAGCAGTTCTTC.

At least ten counts were recorded for this clonotype. The chain links TRBV14 to TRBJ2-7; the D call may be TRBD1 or TRBD2 (7 bases each). Looked up from germline, CDR1 is SGHDN and CDR2 is FVKESK. V lost 5 bases to trimming and J lost 3 bases, with 17 bases between them. CDR3 size: 15 residues. The CDR3 region has the DNA TGTGCCAGCAGCGGCAGGGGGGGGGATCACTACGAGCAGTACGTC. Residues: CASSGRGGDHYEQYV.

This clonotype was observed at least ten times. This may stem from a read error, because a much larger clone lies one nucleotide away. J is TRBJ1-4 and V is TRBV12-3 or TRBV12-4; D gene uncertain. Deletions cut 6 bases from V and 9 bases from J, with 8 bases between. The CDR3 is 11 residues long. CDR3 DNA: TGTGCCAGCAGCCAAGATAAAAAACTGTTTTTT. It encodes CASSQDKKLFF.

The gene calls are TRBV11-3 and TRBJ2-2, with a possible D match to TRBD2 (5 bases). The CDR3 spans 16 residues. Between the trimmed V and J ends, which lost 5 bases and 6 bases, there was a span of 19 bases. CDR1 and CDR2 from the germline V gene are SGHNT and YENEEA. CDR3 bases: TGTGCCAGCAGCCGAGGGAAAGGGCTACGCGCCGGGGAGCTGTTTTTT. This encodes CASSRGKGLRAGELFF.

This clonotype was observed at least ten times. The chain joins TRBV20-1 to TRBJ2-7; a weak D match, TRBD2 (5 bases). There are 13 residues in the CDR3. Germline-derived CDR1 and CDR2 are DFQATT and SNEGSKA (reference sequence). Trimming cost V 2 bases and J 6 bases, with 14 bases left between them. The DNA of the CDR3 is TGCAGTGCTAGACCCCGGCTGGACTCCGAGCAGTACTTC. It codes for CSARPRLDSEQYF.

This clonotype appeared many times. The chain carries TRBV14 and TRBJ2-1, with 12 bases aligning to TRBD2. J gave up 6 bases and V 4 bases, and 13 bases lay outside the gene matches. Germline loops: CDR1 SGHDN, CDR2 FVKESK. CDR3 length: 18 amino acids. The CDR3 coding sequence is TGTGCCAGCAGCCCGAAACTCCGACTAGCGGGAGCCCCCAATGAGCAGTTCTTC. Protein: CASSPKLRLAGAPNEQFF.

This clonotype was recorded at least ten times. The DNA of the CDR3 is TGCAGTGCGGATGGGGACAGGGGAGGCACAGATACGCAGTATTTT. It translates to CSADGDRGGTDTQYF. The V and J genes are TRBV20-1 and TRBJ2-3; TRBD1 agrees at 10 bases. V lost 6 bases to trimming and J lost 1 base; unmatched junction nucleotides: 7. From germline, CDR1 is DFQATT and CDR2 SNEGSKA (reference sequence). CDR3 size: 15 residues.

This clonotype was found many times. V gene TRBV20-1 combines with J gene TRBJ2-1; D is ambiguous. There are 16 residues in the CDR3. Trimming pared 0 bases from V and 2 bases from J, leaving 14 bases between. From germline, CDR1 is DFQATT and CDR2 SNEGSKA (reference sequence). The CDR3 here is CSARDGGYVPYNEQFF. The CDR3, as DNA: TGCAGTGCTAGAGATGGTGGGTATGTTCCCTACAATGAGCAGTTCTTC.

This clonotype was observed at least ten times. The rearrangement links TRBV7-8 to TRBJ2-5, with 7 bases matching TRBD2. Germline loops: CDR1 SGHVS, CDR2 FQNEAQ. CDR3 length equals 15 residues. The V gene end was trimmed by 6 bases and the J gene end by 5 bases; junction bases not matched to a gene: 12. The CDR3 bases are TGTGCCAGCAGTCCGGCGGGGAGGGCCATGGAGACCCAGTACTTC. Translation gives CASSPAGRAMETQYF.

This clonotype appeared many times. The rearrangement links TRBV5-8 to TRBJ2-1, with unresolved D. V lost 1 base and J 9 bases, leaving 8 bases between the germline ends. Germline V lookup: CDR1 SGHTS, CDR2 YDEGEE. The CDR3 is made up of 12 amino acids. CDR3 in DNA: TGTGCCAGCAGCTTGAGTGTTCCTGAGCAGTTCTTC. This sequence encodes CASSLSVPEQFF. Drawing the rest from reference TRBV5-8 and TRBJ2-1, the complete variable domain is EAGVTQSPTHLIKTRGQQATLRCSPISGHTSVYWYQQALGLGLQFLLWYDEGEERNRGNFPPRFSGRQFPNYSSELNVNALELEDSALYLCASSLSVPEQFFGPGTRLTVL.

This clonotype came up many times. At one end, the junction sequence differs from germline, possibly due to a read error. The chain links TRBV9 to TRBJ1-1, with D possibly matching TRBD1 (5 bases). The CDR3 has 13 amino acids. Germline V gives CDR1 SGDLS, CDR2 YYNGEE. CDR3 bases: TGCGCCAGCAGCCGGGACGGGAACACTGAAGCTTTCTTT. As protein: CASSRDGNTEAFF.

This clonotype appeared a few times. The rearrangement uses TRBV6-1 and TRBJ2-3, with 7 nucleotides matching TRBD2. V lost 4 bases and J lost 3; bases outside the gene matches: 7. This CDR3 has 15 amino acids. Per germline, CDR1 MNHNS and CDR2 SASEGT. The CDR3 DNA reads TGTGCCAGCAGTGGGGAGGGACGGACGACAGATACGCAGTATTTT. This encodes CASSGEGRTTDTQYF.

This clonotype was recorded many times. V is TRBV10-3 and J is TRBJ2-2, with D tentatively TRBD1 (5 bases). Between the trimmed V and J ends, which lost 0 bases and 6 bases, there was a span of 17 bases. The CDR3 has 17 amino acids. CDR1 and CDR2 from the germline V gene are ENHRY and SYGVKD. In DNA form, the CDR3 reads TGTGCCATCAGTGAGTCTTCGGCAGGGATTATTCCCGGGGAGCTGTTTTTT. It codes for CAISESSAGIIPGELFF.

This clonotype was seen at least ten times. CDR3 nucleotides: TGCGCCAGCAGCTTGCGCGGGAACACCGGGGAGCTGTTTTTT. Its translation is CASSLRGNTGELFF. The rearrangement joins TRBV5-1 to TRBJ2-2; no clear D gene. This CDR3 is built from 14 residues. Germline-derived CDR1 and CDR2 are SGHRS and YFSETQ. With 1 base removed from V and 1 base from J, the gap between germline ends came to 5 bases.

In its sample, this clonotype was seen a few times. V usage is TRBV12-3 or TRBV12-4 and J usage is TRBJ1-1; weak D call: TRBD1 (6 bases). The CDR3 is 13 amino acids. Trimming took off 2 bases at V and 5 bases at J, with 9 bases between the two ends. CDR3 amino acids: CASSLTQGTEAFF. DNA for the CDR3: TGTGCCAGCAGTTTAACACAGGGTACTGAAGCTTTCTTT.

On this clonotype itself: A read error may account for a junction end that differs from germline. This chain connects TRBV10-3 to TRBJ1-6; D unclear. The CDR3 has 12 amino acids. In germline, CDR1 is ENHRY, CDR2 SYGVKD. CDR3 sequence: CAIRGNHSPLHF. The CDR3 bases are TGTGCCATCAGGGGGAACCATTCACCCCTACACTTT.

This clonotype was recorded at least ten times. This sequence joins TRBV5-1 and TRBJ1-5; no clear D gene. The CDR3 length is 12 residues. The germline gives CDR1 SGHRS, CDR2 YFSETQ. The V end was cut by 4 bases, the J end by 5 bases, with 7 bases between. The CDR3 nucleotides are TGCGCCAGCAGCCCACGGGATCAGCCCCAGCATTTT. This gives the protein CASSPRDQPQHF.

This clonotype occurred many times. The chain uses TRBV7-2 and TRBJ2-5; maybe TRBD1 (6 bases). Germline lookup yields CDR1 SGHTA and CDR2 FQGNSA. The CDR3 is 15 amino acids. The V end was cut by 4 bases, the J end by 5 bases, with 17 bases between. CDR3 nucleotide sequence: TGTGCCAGCAGCTCTGGGGACACCATAGGGGAGACCCAGTACTTC. It specifies CASSSGDTIGETQYF.

This clonotype came up many times. This chain connects TRBV2 to TRBJ2-1; no clear D gene. This CDR3 is 13 amino acids long. Germline assignment: CDR1 SNHLY and CDR2 FYNNEI. V lost 3 bases, J lost 6 bases, and 9 bases lay in between. CDR3: CASSDPPRNEQFF. The CDR3 coding sequence is TGTGCCAGCAGTGATCCCCCCCGCAATGAGCAGTTCTTC.

This clonotype came up many times. J is TRBJ1-3 and V is TRBV20-1; 8 bases align to TRBD1. The CDR3 runs 15 residues. CDR1 and CDR2 from the germline V gene are DFQATT and SNEGSKA (reference sequence). V lost 0 bases and J lost 2; bases outside the gene matches: 3. In DNA, the CDR3 is TGCAGTGCTAGAGAACAGGGGGTCACTGGAAACACCATATATTTT. Translating gives CSAREQGVTGNTIYF.

This clonotype was found many times. The chain uses TRBV12-3 or TRBV12-4 and TRBJ1-2; 10 bases map to TRBD1. The CDR3 is 15 residues long. J was trimmed by 2 bases and V by 7 bases; bases with no gene match: 7. CDR3 DNA sequence: TGTGCCAGCACCCCTGGACAGGGGGTGAACTATGGCTACACCTTC. Its protein product is CASTPGQGVNYGYTF.

This clonotype has a count of ten or more. The chain's CDR3 is CSARDLGVTGELFF. CDR3 DNA: TGCAGTGCTAGAGATCTAGGGGTCACCGGGGAGCTGTTTTTT. The V gene is TRBV20-1, the J gene TRBJ2-2, with D maybe TRBD1 (5 bases). This CDR3 is built from 14 residues. CDR1 and CDR2 (germline): DFQATT, SNEGSKA (reference sequence). V gave up 0 bases and J gave up 4 bases, with 9 bases separating them.

This clonotype was counted ten times or more. The V gene is TRBV6-1, the J gene TRBJ2-5, with D perhaps matching TRBD2 (6 bases). The CDR3 is 16 amino acids. Per germline, CDR1 MNHNS and CDR2 SASEGT. Trimming pared 4 bases from V and 2 bases from J, leaving 17 bases between. The CDR3 DNA reads TGTGCCAGCAGTGTGTGGGCTAGCGCGAGACAAGAGACCCAGTACTTC. This sequence encodes CASSVWASARQETQYF.

Many counts were recorded for this clonotype. The rearrangement links TRBV5-1 to TRBJ1-1, with TRBD1 matching over 7 bases. The CDR3 is 14 amino acids. Germline V gives CDR1 SGHRS, CDR2 YFSETQ. The ends lost 5 bases at V and 1 base at J; junction bases unmatched: 5. The CDR3 nucleotides are TGCGCCAGCAGACGGGGGACAGAGAACACTGAAGCTTTCTTT. This sequence encodes CASRRGTENTEAFF. Full variable domain (rest looked up from reference TRBV5-1 and TRBJ1-1): KAGVTQTPRYLIKTRGQQVTLSCSPISGHRSVSWYQQTPGQGLQFLFEYFSETQRNKGNFPGRFSGRQFSNSRSEMNVSTLELGDSALYLCASRRGTENTEAFFGQGTRLTVV.

This chain uses TRBV19 with TRBJ1-2; D possibly corresponds to TRBD1 (5 bases). The CDR3 runs to 13 residues. V lost 10 bases to trimming and J lost 2 bases, with 14 bases between them. Germline loops: CDR1 LNHDA, CDR2 SQIVND (reference sequence). CDR3 protein: CATPSEGNYGYTF. The DNA of the CDR3 is TGTGCCACCCCCTCGGAGGGGAACTATGGCTACACCTTC.

This clonotype came up many times. The CDR3 nucleotides are TGCAGTGCCGTTAGCGGGCCTAGCACAGATACGCAGTATTTT. Protein sequence: CSAVSGPSTDTQYF. The chain combines TRBV20-1 with TRBJ2-3; 7 nucleotides line up with TRBD2. With V trimmed by 6 bases and J by 0 bases, 6 bases remained unmatched. This CDR3 region has 14 residues. From germline, CDR1 is DFQATT and CDR2 SNEGSKA (reference sequence).

This clonotype has just a few counts. This sequence joins TRBV20-1 and TRBJ1-2, with D tentatively TRBD1 (5 bases). CDR1 and CDR2 (germline): DFQATT, SNEGSKA (reference sequence). Trimming cost V 6 bases and J 2 bases, with 16 bases left between them. The CDR3 is made up of 14 amino acids. The CDR3 is CSAVRVGINYGYTF. In DNA form, the CDR3 reads TGCAGTGCCGTCAGGGTGGGGATAAACTATGGCTACACCTTC.